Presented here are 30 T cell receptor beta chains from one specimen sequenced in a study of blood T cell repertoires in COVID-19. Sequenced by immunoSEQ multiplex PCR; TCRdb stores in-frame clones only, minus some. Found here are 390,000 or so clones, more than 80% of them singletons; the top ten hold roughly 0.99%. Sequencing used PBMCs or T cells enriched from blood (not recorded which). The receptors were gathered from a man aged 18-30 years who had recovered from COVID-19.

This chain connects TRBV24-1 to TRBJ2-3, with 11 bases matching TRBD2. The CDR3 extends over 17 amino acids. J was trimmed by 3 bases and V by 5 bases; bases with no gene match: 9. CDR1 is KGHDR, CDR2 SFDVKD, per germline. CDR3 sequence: CATSGVTSGKETDTQYF. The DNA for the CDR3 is TGTGCCACCAGTGGGGTGACTAGCGGGAAGGAAACAGATACGCAGTATTTT.

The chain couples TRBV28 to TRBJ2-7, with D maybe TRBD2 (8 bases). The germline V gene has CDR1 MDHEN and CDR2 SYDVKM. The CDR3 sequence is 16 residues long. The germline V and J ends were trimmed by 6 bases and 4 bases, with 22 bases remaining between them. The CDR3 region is CASSPSGGAGGYEQYF. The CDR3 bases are TGTGCCAGCAGCCCCTCGGGAGGGGCAGGGGGGTACGAGCAGTACTTC.

CDR3 sequence: CASSRLRLNSGNTIYF. Here the CDR3 DNA reads TGTGCCAGCAGTCGACTCCGACTCAACTCTGGAAACACCATATATTTT. The chain recombines TRBV6-6 with TRBJ1-3; D unresolved. V dropped 5 bases and J dropped 0 bases, with 14 bases sitting between them. This CDR3 is built from 16 residues. CDR1 is MNHNY and CDR2 is SVGAGI in the germline V gene (reference sequence).

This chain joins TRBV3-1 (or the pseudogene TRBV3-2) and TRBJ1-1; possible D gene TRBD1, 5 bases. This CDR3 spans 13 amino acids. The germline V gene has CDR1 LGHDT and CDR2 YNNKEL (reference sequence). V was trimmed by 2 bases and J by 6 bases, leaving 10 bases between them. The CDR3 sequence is CASSQFGAAEAFF. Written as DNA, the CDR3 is TGTGCCAGCAGCCAATTTGGGGCGGCTGAAGCTTTCTTT.

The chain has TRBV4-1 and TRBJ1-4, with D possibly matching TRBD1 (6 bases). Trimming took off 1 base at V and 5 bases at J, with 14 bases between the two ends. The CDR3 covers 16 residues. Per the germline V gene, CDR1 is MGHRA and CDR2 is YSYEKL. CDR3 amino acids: CASSQVPGQANEKLFF. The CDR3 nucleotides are TGCGCCAGCAGCCAAGTCCCGGGACAAGCGAATGAAAAACTGTTTTTT.

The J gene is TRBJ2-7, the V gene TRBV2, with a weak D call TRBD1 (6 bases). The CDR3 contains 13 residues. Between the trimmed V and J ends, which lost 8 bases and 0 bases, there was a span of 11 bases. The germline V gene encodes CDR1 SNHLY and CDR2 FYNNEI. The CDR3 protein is CASVRTDSYEQYF. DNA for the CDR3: TGTGCCAGCGTCCGGACAGACTCCTACGAGCAGTACTTC.

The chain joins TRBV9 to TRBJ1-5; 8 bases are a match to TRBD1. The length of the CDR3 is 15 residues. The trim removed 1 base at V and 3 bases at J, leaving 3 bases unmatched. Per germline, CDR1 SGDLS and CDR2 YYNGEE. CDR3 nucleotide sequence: TGTGCCAGCAGCGTACAGGGGGCCCCCAATCAGCCCCAGCATTTT. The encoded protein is CASSVQGAPNQPQHF. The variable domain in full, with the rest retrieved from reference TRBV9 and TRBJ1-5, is DSGVTQTPKHLITATGQRVTLRCSPRSGDLSVYWYQQSLDQGLQFLIQYYNGEERAKGNILERFSAQQFPDLHSELNLSSLELGDSALYFCASSVQGAPNQPQHFGDGTRLSIL.

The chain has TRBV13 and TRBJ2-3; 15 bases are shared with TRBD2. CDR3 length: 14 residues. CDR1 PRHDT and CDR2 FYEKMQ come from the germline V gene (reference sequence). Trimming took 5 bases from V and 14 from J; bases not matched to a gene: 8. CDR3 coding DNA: TGTGCCAGCAGCCCTGGGACTAGCGGGGGGCGGCGGTATTTT. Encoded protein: CASSPGTSGGRRYF.

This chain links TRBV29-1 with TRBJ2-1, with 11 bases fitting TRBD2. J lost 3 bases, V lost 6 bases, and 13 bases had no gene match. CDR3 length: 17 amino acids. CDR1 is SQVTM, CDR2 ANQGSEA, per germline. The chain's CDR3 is CSVSPGTSGINYNEQFF. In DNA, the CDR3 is TGCAGCGTCTCTCCCGGGACTAGCGGTATAAACTACAATGAGCAGTTCTTC.

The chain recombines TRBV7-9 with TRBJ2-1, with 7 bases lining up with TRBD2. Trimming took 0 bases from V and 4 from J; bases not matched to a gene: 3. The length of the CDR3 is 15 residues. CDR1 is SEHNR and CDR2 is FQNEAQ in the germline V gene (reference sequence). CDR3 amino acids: CASSLAGGRYNEQFF. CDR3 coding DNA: TGTGCCAGCAGCTTAGCGGGAGGGCGGTACAATGAGCAGTTCTTC.

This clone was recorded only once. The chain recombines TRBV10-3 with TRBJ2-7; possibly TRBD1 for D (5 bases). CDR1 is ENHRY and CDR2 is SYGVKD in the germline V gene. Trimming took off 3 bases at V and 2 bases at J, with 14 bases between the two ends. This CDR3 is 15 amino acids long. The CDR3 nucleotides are TGTGCCATCAGTGAAGATACAGGAATCGCCTACGAGCAGTACTTC. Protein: CAISEDTGIAYEQYF.

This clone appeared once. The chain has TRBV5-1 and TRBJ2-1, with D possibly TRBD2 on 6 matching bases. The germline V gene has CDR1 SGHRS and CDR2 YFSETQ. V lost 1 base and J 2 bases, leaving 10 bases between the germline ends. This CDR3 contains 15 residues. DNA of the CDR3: TGCGCCAGCAGCTTGTCACTAGCAGCCTACAATGAGCAGTTCTTC. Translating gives CASSLSLAAYNEQFF.

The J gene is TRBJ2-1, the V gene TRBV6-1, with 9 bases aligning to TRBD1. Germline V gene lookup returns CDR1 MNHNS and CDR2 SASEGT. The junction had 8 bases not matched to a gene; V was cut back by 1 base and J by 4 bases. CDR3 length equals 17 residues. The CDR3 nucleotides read TGTGCCAGCAGTGAAGAGTTAAGGGACAGGGAATACAATGAGCAGTTCTTC. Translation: CASSEELRDREYNEQFF.

The CDR3 loop reads CASSDPGQRSYEQYF. In DNA form, the CDR3 reads TGTGCCAGCAGCGATCCGGGACAGCGCTCCTACGAGCAGTACTTC. J is TRBJ2-7 and V is TRBV5-5; 7 bases match TRBD1. Germline lookup yields CDR1 SGHKS and CDR2 YYEKEE (reference sequence). This CDR3 is built from 15 residues. V shed 4 bases and J 0 bases; nucleotides not matched to a gene: 7.

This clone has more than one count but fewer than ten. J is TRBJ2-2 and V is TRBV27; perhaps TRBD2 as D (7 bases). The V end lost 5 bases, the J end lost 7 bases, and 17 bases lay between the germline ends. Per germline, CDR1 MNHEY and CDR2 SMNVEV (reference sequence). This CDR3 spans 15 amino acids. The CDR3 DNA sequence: TGTGCCAGCAGTCTGGGGGGGGCTAAGGACGGGGAGCTGTTTTTT. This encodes CASSLGGAKDGELFF.

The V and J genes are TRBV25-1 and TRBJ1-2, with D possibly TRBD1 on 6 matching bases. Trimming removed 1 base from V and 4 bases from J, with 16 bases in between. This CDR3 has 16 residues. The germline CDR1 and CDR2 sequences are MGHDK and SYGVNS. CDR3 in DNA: TGTGCCAGCAGTGAATCGGAATCAGGGGCTCCCTATGGCTACACCTTC. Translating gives CASSESESGAPYGYTF.

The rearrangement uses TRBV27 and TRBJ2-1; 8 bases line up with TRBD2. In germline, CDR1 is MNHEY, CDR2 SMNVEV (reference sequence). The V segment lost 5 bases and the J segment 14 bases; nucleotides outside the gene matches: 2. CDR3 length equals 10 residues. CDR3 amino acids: CASSISGEFF. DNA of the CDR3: TGTGCCAGCAGTATTAGCGGGGAGTTCTTC.

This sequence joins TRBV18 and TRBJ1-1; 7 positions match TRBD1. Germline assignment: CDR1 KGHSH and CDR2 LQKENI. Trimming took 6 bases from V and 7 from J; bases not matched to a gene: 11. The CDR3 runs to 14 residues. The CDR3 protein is CASSPDGTAIEAFF. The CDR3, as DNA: TGTGCCAGCTCCCCGGACGGGACAGCTATTGAAGCTTTCTTT.

The CDR3 here is CASSGIAGDRFF. The CDR3 bases are TGTGCCAGCAGCGGTATAGCGGGAGATCGGTTCTTC. The rearrangement joins TRBV6-6 to TRBJ2-1; TRBD2 matches 9 bases. The trim removed 6 bases at V and 15 bases at J, leaving 9 bases unmatched. The germline V gene encodes CDR1 MNHNY and CDR2 SVGAGI (reference sequence). This CDR3 spans 12 amino acids.

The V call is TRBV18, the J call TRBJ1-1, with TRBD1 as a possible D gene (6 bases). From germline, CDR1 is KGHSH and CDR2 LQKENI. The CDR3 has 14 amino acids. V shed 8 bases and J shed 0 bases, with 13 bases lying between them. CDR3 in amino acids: CASPTGPMNTEAFF. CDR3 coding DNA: TGTGCCAGCCCGACAGGACCGATGAACACTGAAGCTTTCTTT.

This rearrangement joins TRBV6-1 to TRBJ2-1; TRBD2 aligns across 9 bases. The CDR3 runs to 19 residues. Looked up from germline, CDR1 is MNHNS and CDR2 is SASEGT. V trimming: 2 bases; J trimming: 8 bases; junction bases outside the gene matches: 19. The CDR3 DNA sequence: TGTGCCAGCAGTGAACGGATCGTCTCGGTTAGCGGGAGTGGCGATGAGCAGTTCTTC. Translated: CASSERIVSVSGSGDEQFF.

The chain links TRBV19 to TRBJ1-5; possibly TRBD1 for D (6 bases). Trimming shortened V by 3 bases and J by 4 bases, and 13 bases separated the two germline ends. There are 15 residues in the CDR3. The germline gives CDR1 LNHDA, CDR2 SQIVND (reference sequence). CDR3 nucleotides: TGTGCCAGTAGTATCGGAGGGGGGGGGAATCAGCCCCAGCATTTT. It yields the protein CASSIGGGGNQPQHF.

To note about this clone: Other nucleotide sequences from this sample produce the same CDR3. The DNA for the CDR3 is TGTGCCAGCAGCTTGGGGAGCTCCTACGAGCAGTACTTC. This sequence encodes CASSLGSSYEQYF. The chain joins TRBV5-6 to TRBJ2-7; no firm D call. The CDR3 loop spans 13 amino acids. Trimming took off 0 bases at V and 0 bases at J, with 4 bases between the two ends. Germline assignment: CDR1 SGHDT and CDR2 YYEEEE.

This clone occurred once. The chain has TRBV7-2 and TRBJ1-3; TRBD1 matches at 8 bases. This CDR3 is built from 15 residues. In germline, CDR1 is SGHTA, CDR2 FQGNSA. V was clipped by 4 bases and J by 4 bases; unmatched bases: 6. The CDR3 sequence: CASSSRTGTGNTIYF. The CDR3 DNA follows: TGTGCCAGCAGCTCCCGGACAGGGACAGGAAACACCATATATTTT.

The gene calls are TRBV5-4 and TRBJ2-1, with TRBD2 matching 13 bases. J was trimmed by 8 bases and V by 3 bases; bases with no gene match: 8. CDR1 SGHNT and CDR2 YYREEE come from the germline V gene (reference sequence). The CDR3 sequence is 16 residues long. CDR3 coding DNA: TGTGCCAGCAGCTGGGGACTAGCGGGACTGCTGGATGAGCAGTTCTTC. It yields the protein CASSWGLAGLLDEQFF.

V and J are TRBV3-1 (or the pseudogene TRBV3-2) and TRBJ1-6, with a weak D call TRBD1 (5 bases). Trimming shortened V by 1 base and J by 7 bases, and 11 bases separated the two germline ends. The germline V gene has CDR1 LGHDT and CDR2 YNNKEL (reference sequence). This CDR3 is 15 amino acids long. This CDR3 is CASSQVAGLNSPLHF. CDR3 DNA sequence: TGTGCCAGCAGCCAAGTGGCAGGGCTAAATTCACCCCTCCACTTT.

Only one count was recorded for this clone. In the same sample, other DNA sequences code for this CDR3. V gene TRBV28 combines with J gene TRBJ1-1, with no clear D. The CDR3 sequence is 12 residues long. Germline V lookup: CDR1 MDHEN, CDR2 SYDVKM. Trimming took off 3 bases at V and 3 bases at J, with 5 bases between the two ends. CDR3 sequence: CASSFVYTEAFF. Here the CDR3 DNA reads TGTGCCAGCAGTTTTGTCTACACTGAAGCTTTCTTT.

CDR3 region: CASSINGRRVGYGYTF. In DNA, the CDR3 is TGTGCCAGTAGTATCAATGGGCGGAGGGTGGGATATGGCTACACCTTC. This chain uses TRBV19 with TRBJ1-2; no clear D. Trimming removed 3 bases at V and 5 bases at J, with 19 bases between. Germline-derived CDR1 and CDR2 are LNHDA and SQIVND (reference sequence). The CDR3 is made up of 16 amino acids.

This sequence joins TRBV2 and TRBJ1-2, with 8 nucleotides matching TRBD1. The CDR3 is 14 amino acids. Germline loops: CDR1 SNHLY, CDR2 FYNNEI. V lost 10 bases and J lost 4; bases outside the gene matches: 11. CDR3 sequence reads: CATSTGQGGYGYTF. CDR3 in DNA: TGTGCCACTTCGACCGGACAGGGCGGCTATGGCTACACCTTC.

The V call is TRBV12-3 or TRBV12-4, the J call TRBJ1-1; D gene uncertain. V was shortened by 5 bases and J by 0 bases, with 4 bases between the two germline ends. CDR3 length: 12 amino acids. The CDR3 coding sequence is TGTGCCAGCAGTGTATTGAACACTGAAGCTTTCTTT. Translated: CASSVLNTEAFF.